The rows below give T cell receptor beta chains drawn from one sample of a study of early T cells in non-severe SARS-CoV-2 infection. MiXCR, applied by TCRdb to the 5' RACE reads, yields one record per CDR3 protein. The sample carries roughly 100,000 distinct CDR3 sequences, about an eighth recorded once. The sequenced material came from whole blood. These receptor sequences come from an adult who was a healthcare worker with PCR-confirmed SARS-CoV-2 infection or an uninfected control (not recorded which). Both conserved end residues are part of each CDR3. The D gene is left open where the match is weak. The size entry is marked missing in some rows and otherwise reads once, few, many or a size class.

V: TRBV7-8
D: NA
J: TRBJ1-5
size: many
DNA: TGTGCCAGCAGCTTAGGGAATCAGCCCCAGCATTTT
CDR3: CASSLGNQPQHF

V: TRBV7-9
D: TRBD1
J: TRBJ2-7
size: NA
DNA: TGTGCCAGCAGCTCCATGAGGAGGACAGGGATAGGATACGAGCAGTACTTC
CDR3: CASSSMRRTGIGYEQYF

V: TRBV4-2
D: NA
J: TRBJ2-5
size: NA
DNA: TGTGCCAGCAGCCAAGATAGGAGGGGGCTTGAGACCCAGTACTTC
CDR3: CASSQDRRGLETQYF

V: TRBV6-5
D: NA
J: TRBJ2-1
size: many
DNA: TGTGCCAGCAGTTACACAGGAGGTAATGAGCAGTTCTTC
CDR3: CASSYTGGNEQFF

V: TRBV3-1
D: NA
J: TRBJ2-3
size: few
DNA: TGTGCCAGCAGCCCCGGACAGTTTTCGGATACGCAGTATTTT
CDR3: CASSPGQFSDTQYF

V: TRBV30
D: NA
J: TRBJ1-1
size: few
DNA: TGTGCCTGGAGTCTCCGCAGGGAAGCTTTCTTT
CDR3: CAWSLRREAFF

V: TRBV10-3
D: TRBD2
J: TRBJ2-1
size: many
DNA: TGTGCCATCAGAGGAACAGGGCGGGAGGCCTCCTACAATGAGCAGTTCTTC
CDR3: CAIRGTGREASYNEQFF

V: TRBV9
D: NA
J: TRBJ2-3
size: NA
DNA: TGTGCCAGCAGTCGGACAGCCGTCTCCCCAGATACGCAGTATTTT
CDR3: CASSRTAVSPDTQYF

V: TRBV2
D: NA
J: TRBJ2-1
size: many
DNA: TGTGCCAGCCAAGGAGGGTCGGCAGGGCGGTCCAATGAGCAGTTCTTC
CDR3: CASQGGSAGRSNEQFF

V: TRBV5-5
D: TRBD1
J: TRBJ2-1
size: many
DNA: TGTGCCAGCAGCCCTCGGACAGGGGGTAACTACAATGAGCAGTTCTTC
CDR3: CASSPRTGGNYNEQFF

V: TRBV27
D: TRBD1
J: TRBJ1-1
size: NA
DNA: TGTGCCACTCAGACAGGGATAGGCACTGAAGCTTTCTTT
CDR3: CATQTGIGTEAFF

V: TRBV7-9
D: NA
J: TRBJ2-2
size: many
DNA: TGTGCCAGCAGCTTAAGATCCGTGGGCCTGGGGACCGGGGAGCTGTTTTTT
CDR3: CASSLRSVGLGTGELFF

V: TRBV13
D: TRBD2
J: TRBJ2-1
size: many
DNA: TGTGCCAGCAGCGGACTAGCGGGAGCCCGGAATGAGCAGTTCTTC
CDR3: CASSGLAGARNEQFF

V: TRBV29-1
D: TRBD2
J: TRBJ2-1
size: many
DNA: TGCAGCGGCGAGCGGGGGGGCTACAATGAGCAGTTCTTC
CDR3: CSGERGGYNEQFF

V: TRBV4-3
D: TRBD2
J: TRBJ2-7
size: NA
DNA: TGCGCCAGCAGCCAAGCGCGGACTAGCGGGAGTGCCTACGAGCAGTACTTC
CDR3: CASSQARTSGSAYEQYF

V: TRBV11-2
D: TRBD2
J: TRBJ2-1
size: many
DNA: TGTGCCAGCAGCTTAGAGCCCGCCGCTCTGATCGGGAGGGTCAATGAGCAGTTCTTC
CDR3: CASSLEPAALIGRVNEQFF

V: TRBV5-1
D: NA
J: TRBJ2-7
size: NA
DNA: TGCGCCAGCACAACAGGGTCGAACTCCTACGAGCAGTACTTC
CDR3: CASTTGSNSYEQYF

V: TRBV28
D: NA
J: TRBJ2-7
size: few
DNA: TGTGCCAGCAGTCGCTTCGAGCAGTACTTC
CDR3: CASSRFEQYF

V: TRBV6-1
D: TRBD1
J: TRBJ2-3
size: NA
DNA: TGTGCCAGCCGGACAGGGCCGTACACAGATACGCAGTATTTT
CDR3: CASRTGPYTDTQYF

V: TRBV4-2
D: NA
J: TRBJ1-5
size: many
DNA: TGTGCCAGCAGCAGAGGGACACGGAATCAGCCCCAGCATTTT
CDR3: CASSRGTRNQPQHF

V: TRBV5-1
D: NA
J: TRBJ2-1
size: NA
DNA: TGCGCCAGCAGCTTGGTGGGAGAGTACAATGAGCAGTTCTTC
CDR3: CASSLVGEYNEQFF

V: TRBV11-2
D: NA
J: TRBJ2-7
size: NA
DNA: TGTGCCAGCAGCCCCCGACTAGGCTACGAGCAGTACTTC
CDR3: CASSPRLGYEQYF